This is a list of T cell receptor beta chains from one sample in a study of shared clonotypes between healthy human individuals. Libraries were prepared by immunoSEQ multiplex PCR; TCRdb keeps only in-frame clonotypes and omits some of them. The sample records millions of clones, 95% being singletons. Sequences were obtained from naive CD4+ T cells sorted from blood. The receptors come from a man younger than 35 in good health. The CDR3 runs from the conserved cysteine through the conserved F or W. Each record gives: clone size, D gene, CDR3 length, V gene, J gene, CDR3 DNA, CDR3 protein. A D gene is named only where the DNA matches it firmly. Some rows have no size entry. The others give once, few or many, or a class for an expanded clone.

-	TRBD1	14	TRBV9	TRBJ1-6	TGTGCCAGCAGCGTGGGGGACAGGGGTACACCCCTCCACTTT	CASSVGDRGTPLHF
-	TRBD2	17	TRBV7-2	TRBJ2-3	TGTGCCAGCAGCTTAGGGACGCGGGGGGCGGCTTTGGATACGCAGTATTTT	CASSLGTRGAALDTQYF
-	-	14	TRBV29-1	TRBJ2-5	TGCAGCGCCAGACCGGGCATGGGGGGAGAGACCCAGTACTTC	CSARPGMGGETQYF
-	-	11	TRBV5-1	TRBJ2-5	TGCGCCAGCAGCTCACTGGAGACCCAGTACTTC	CASSSLETQYF
-	TRBD1	15	TRBV19	TRBJ1-1	TGTGCCAGTAGCAGCAGGGGGCTCTTGAACACTGAAGCTTTCTTT	CASSSRGLLNTEAFF
once	-	12	TRBV28	TRBJ1-2	TGTGCCAGCAGTTTCTCGGGCTATGGCTACACCTTC	CASSFSGYGYTF
once	TRBD1	17	TRBV7-2	TRBJ1-1	TGTGCCAGCAGCTTAGCATATATGAAACAGGGGGCCTCTGAAGCTTTCTTT	CASSLAYMKQGASEAFF
-	-	15	TRBV11-2	TRBJ2-6	TGTGCCAGCAGCTTTTCCGGCTCTGGGGCCAACGTCCTGACTTTC	CASSFSGSGANVLTF
-	-	13	TRBV10-3	TRBJ2-7	TGTGCCATCAGTCCGGAGGGGAGCCACGAGCAGTACTTC	CAISPEGSHEQYF
-	-	14	TRBV6-1	TRBJ2-1	TGTGCCAGCAAAAACACGGGAGCCCTCAATGAGCAGTTCTTC	CASKNTGALNEQFF
-	TRBD1	16	TRBV6-1	TRBJ2-7	TGTGCCAGCAGTGATGCTGGGACAGGGAAACCCTACGAGCAGTACTTC	CASSDAGTGKPYEQYF
-	-	14	TRBV14	TRBJ1-1	TGTGCCAGCAGCCAAGTGTTACGGGGGGCTGAAGCTTTCTTT	CASSQVLRGAEAFF
-	TRBD1	15	TRBV7-8	TRBJ2-7	TGTGCCAGCAGCCCGGACAGGGGCCTCTCCTACGAGCAGTACTTC	CASSPDRGLSYEQYF
-	TRBD1	19	TRBV4-1	TRBJ2-6	TGCGCCAGCAGCCAAGCTATAGGGACAGTATATTCTGGGGCCAACGTCCTGACTTTC	CASSQAIGTVYSGANVLTF
-	-	14	TRBV7-9	TRBJ2-7	TGTGCCAGCAGCTTAATCTACCCTGGGGGGGAGCAGTACTTC	CASSLIYPGGEQYF
-	TRBD1	15	TRBV5-1	TRBJ2-3	TGCGCCAGCAGCGCGGCTGGACAGGGGTTAGATACGCAGTATTTT	CASSAAGQGLDTQYF
-	-	18	TRBV21-1	TRBJ1-2	TGTGCCAGCACCCCCGCAGGGGACAGGGTTCTCATTTCCTATGGCTACACCTTC	CASTPAGDRVLISYGYTF
-	TRBD1	16	TRBV30	TRBJ2-3	TGTGCCATTAACCCGGGACAGGGGTTAAGCGCAGATACGCAGTATTTT	CAINPGQGLSADTQYF
-	-	15	TRBV2	TRBJ2-4	TGTGCCAGCAGGACCGAGGGCCGTGCCAAAAACATTCAGTACTTC	CASRTEGRAKNIQYF
-	TRBD1	15	TRBV6-6	TRBJ2-7	TGTGCCAGCAATCACCCCGGGACAGGGCCCAACGAGCAGTACTTC	CASNHPGTGPNEQYF
-	-	15	TRBV6-5	TRBJ1-1	TGTGCCAGCAGACGTGAAGGGCCACAAGGCACTGAAGCTTTCTTT	CASRREGPQGTEAFF
-	-	14	TRBV7-2	TRBJ1-1	TGTGCCAGCAGCATTATTCCAGGGAACACTGAAGCTTTCTTT	CASSIIPGNTEAFF
-	-	16	TRBV15	TRBJ2-1	TGTGCCACCAGCAGAGACAAAGCCGGCTCCTACAATGAGCAGTTCTTC	CATSRDKAGSYNEQFF
once	-	14	TRBV10-1	TRBJ2-1	TGCGCCAGCAGTGAGGGTCAGGGTGGCAATGAGCAGTTCTTC	CASSEGQGGNEQFF
-	-	17	TRBV10-3	TRBJ2-1	TGTGCCATCAGTGAACTAGCAGAAACCATCTCCTACAATGAGCAGTTCTTC	CAISELAETISYNEQFF
-	-	17	TRBV7-2	TRBJ2-3	TGTGCCAGCAGCTTAGGGGGGCAGGACTCGAGCACAGATACGCAGTATTTT	CASSLGGQDSSTDTQYF
-	TRBD1	15	TRBV19	TRBJ1-6	TGTGCCAGTAGTATGGGGGACAGGGACAATTCACCCCTCCACTTT	CASSMGDRDNSPLHF
-	TRBD2	16	TRBV13	TRBJ2-3	TGTGCCAGCGATGGAGCGGGAGGGCCATTGGCAGATACGCAGTATTTT	CASDGAGGPLADTQYF
-	-	13	TRBV6-5	TRBJ1-5	TGTGCCAGCAGTCTCGTCAGATCTCAGCCCCAGCATTTT	CASSLVRSQPQHF
once	-	18	TRBV11-2	TRBJ1-1	TGTGCCAGCAGCCCGATCACCGGGACACCCTCTCAGGGCACTGAAGCTTTCTTT	CASSPITGTPSQGTEAFF
once	-	13	TRBV6-1	TRBJ2-5	TGTGCCAGCAGTGGGTCGGAGGTGGAGACCCAGTACTTC	CASSGSEVETQYF
-	-	13	TRBV5-6	TRBJ2-7	TGTGCCAGCAGCTTGTGGCTAGCTCTCGAGCAGTACTTC	CASSLWLALEQYF
-	-	14	TRBV19	TRBJ1-6	TGTGCCAGTAGTCTCAGTGTGTTGGGTTCACCCCTCCACTTT	CASSLSVLGSPLHF
-	-	13	TRBV7-3	TRBJ2-3	TGTGCCAGCAGCTTAACTTACACAGATACGCAGTATTTT	CASSLTYTDTQYF
-	-	15	TRBV5-6	TRBJ2-7	TGTGCCAGCAGCACGGGTCCCTACCGCCTCTACGAGCAGTACTTC	CASSTGPYRLYEQYF
once	-	14	TRBV18	TRBJ1-5	TGTGCCAGCTCAGTAGACAGGATCAATCAGCCCCAGCATTTT	CASSVDRINQPQHF
-	TRBD1	14	TRBV28	TRBJ2-7	TGTGCCAGCAGTTCACACGGGACAGGGAACGAGCAGTACTTC	CASSSHGTGNEQYF
-	TRBD1	15	TRBV7-3	TRBJ1-2	TGTGCCAGCAGCACTGGGGACAGGAGTAACTATGGCTACACCTTC	CASSTGDRSNYGYTF
-	-	11	TRBV9	TRBJ2-3	TGTGCCAGCAGCGGCCCAAAGGCGCAGTATTTT	CASSGPKAQYF
-	-	14	TRBV5-1	TRBJ1-1	TGCGCCAGCAGCTTGGCGGTGGGAAGCACTGAAGCTTTCTTT	CASSLAVGSTEAFF
-	-	16	TRBV7-2	TRBJ2-2	TGTGCCAGCAGCCTTCGGATTCCCCCCAACACCGGGGAGCTGTTTTTT	CASSLRIPPNTGELFF
-	-	15	TRBV6-5	TRBJ1-5	TGTGCCAGCAGTCTCATGGGGGGGGGCAATCAGCCCCAGCATTTT	CASSLMGGGNQPQHF
-	-	11	TRBV5-4	TRBJ1-1	TGTGCCAGCAGCTTAGAGTATGAAGCTTTCTTT	CASSLEYEAFF
-	-	14	TRBV14	TRBJ1-5	TGTGCCAGCAGCCAAGCAGGGAGCGGACAGCCCCAGCATTTT	CASSQAGSGQPQHF
-	TRBD2	14	TRBV6-6	TRBJ2-7	TGTGCCAGCAGCCTCCCCGGGACTAGGGCCGAGCAGTACTTC	CASSLPGTRAEQYF
-	-	12	TRBV2	TRBJ2-7	TGTGCCAGCAGACCCGACACCAACGAGCAGTACTTC	CASRPDTNEQYF
-	-	13	TRBV4-1	TRBJ1-2	TGCGCCAGCAGCCAAGACGAACGGCGTGGCTACACCTTC	CASSQDERRGYTF
once	TRBD2	18	TRBV5-1	TRBJ2-1	TGCGCCAGCAGCTCCTTAGGACTAGCGAGGAGCTCCTACAATGAGCAGTTCTTC	CASSSLGLARSSYNEQFF